These T cell receptor beta chains were read from a single sample in a study of cytomegalovirus exposure and HLA in healthy donors. The data were produced by immunoSEQ multiplex PCR, yet TCRdb's version contains in-frame clones alone and is incomplete. The repertoire holds over 80,000 clones, with 65% to 80% as singletons. Sequenced material: PBMCs. All receptors derive from a woman aged 65 to 85 in good health and CMV-seropositive. CDR3s include the opening cysteine and the closing phenylalanine or tryptophan. D genes are given only for firm matches. Clone size is shown for a subset of rows, as once, few, many or a class of expanded clone.

CDR3 length	V gene	clone size	D gene	J gene	CDR3 DNA	CDR3 protein
18	TRBV9	once	TRBD1	TRBJ2-6	TGTGCCAGCAGCCCTAGGGGGACAGGCCTTTTTGAGGCCAACGTCCTGACTTTC	CASSPRGTGLFEANVLTF
15	TRBV5-6	few	-	TRBJ1-4	TGTGCCAGCAGCCCGGCCCCAGGGACTAATGAAAAACTGTTTTTT	CASSPAPGTNEKLFF
12	TRBV29-1	-	-	TRBJ1-1	TGCAGCGCTTACAGGGCCGACACTGAAGCTTTCTTT	CSAYRADTEAFF
15	TRBV27	-	-	TRBJ1-4	TGTGCCAGCAGTGCCCAAGGGGTGAGCTTTGAAAAACTGTTTTTT	CASSAQGVSFEKLFF
15	TRBV4-3	-	-	TRBJ1-5	TGCGCCAGCAGCCCGCGTTTTGACGGGGGACGGCCCCAGCATTTT	CASSPRFDGGRPQHF
16	TRBV5-1	-	TRBD1	TRBJ2-2	TGCGCCAGCAGCTTACTACAGGGGCTCAACACCGGGGAGCTGTTTTTT	CASSLLQGLNTGELFF
17	TRBV5-1	-	TRBD1	TRBJ1-2	TGCGCCAGCAGCTTGGGCGGTACGCGCAGGGGGTCGGGTGGCTACACCTTC	CASSLGGTRRGSGGYTF
14	TRBV6-5	many	TRBD1	TRBJ1-3	TGTGCCAGCAGGAAGACAGGGCCTGGAAACACCATATATTTT	CASRKTGPGNTIYF
15	TRBV7-9	-	TRBD1	TRBJ2-7	TGTGCCAGCAGCTTAGGGGGGACAGGGCTCTACGAGCAGTACTTC	CASSLGGTGLYEQYF
14	TRBV7-3	-	-	TRBJ2-3	TGTGCCAGCAATGTCAGGGGACGCACAGATACGCAGTATTTT	CASNVRGRTDTQYF
10	TRBV20-1	-	TRBD1	TRBJ1-2	TGCAGTGCGGGACAGGGGAGCTACACCTTC	CSAGQGSYTF
15	TRBV10-3	-	TRBD1	TRBJ1-5	TGTGCCATCAGTGAGGACAGGGACTCCAATCAGCCCCAGCATTTT	CAISEDRDSNQPQHF
12	TRBV10-3	-	-	TRBJ1-1	TGTGCCATCAGTGAAGCGGGTGCTGAAGCTTTCTTT	CAISEAGAEAFF
14	TRBV5-4	-	-	TRBJ1-5	TGTGCCAGCAGCCAATGGGGCAGAAATCAGCCCCAGCATTTT	CASSQWGRNQPQHF
14	TRBV5-1	-	-	TRBJ2-1	TGCGCCAGCAGCAAGGACTCCTCCTACAATGAGCAGTTCTTC	CASSKDSSYNEQFF
13	TRBV5-1	-	TRBD1	TRBJ2-7	TGCGCCAGCAGCAGGGGACAGGGGGACGAGCAGTACTTC	CASSRGQGDEQYF
17	TRBV28	-	TRBD1	TRBJ2-6	TGTGCCAGCAGACGCGACAGGGGGGTTGCTGGGGCCAACGTCCTGACTTTC	CASRRDRGVAGANVLTF
19	TRBV4-1	-	-	TRBJ1-3	TGCGCCAGCAGCCAAGAGCCGCCTCGAACAGGTTGGACTGGAAACACCATATATTTT	CASSQEPPRTGWTGNTIYF
14	TRBV7-9	-	-	TRBJ1-1	TGTGCCAGCAGGCGAGACAGAGAGAACACTGAAGCTTTCTTT	CASRRDRENTEAFF
16	TRBV7-9	-	-	TRBJ2-2	TGTGCCAGCACCGAGCGGACGTTTATTTCCACCGGGGAGCTGTTTTTT	CASTERTFISTGELFF
13	TRBV29-1	-	TRBD1	TRBJ1-1	TGCAGCGGGGGGACAGGGATGAACACTGAAGCTTTCTTT	CSGGTGMNTEAFF
12	TRBV7-9	-	-	TRBJ1-1	TGTGCCAGCAGCTTCTTCGACAGTGTAGCTTTCTTT	CASSFFDSVAFF
16	TRBV18	-	-	TRBJ2-2	TGTGCCAGCTCACCACCTCGTGGGCGGGACACCGGGGAGCTGTTTTTT	CASSPPRGRDTGELFF
14	TRBV27	-	TRBD2	TRBJ2-7	TGTGCCAGCACCCCACTAGCGGGAGGGCTCGAGCAGTACTTC	CASTPLAGGLEQYF
16	TRBV21-1	once	-	TRBJ2-2	TGTGCCAGCAGCAATAGGCCAGGGACAGAGGCCGGGGAGCTGTTTTTT	CASSNRPGTEAGELFF
15	TRBV6-5	-	-	TRBJ2-7	TGTGCCAGCAGTTACTCGCAGGCCAGCTCCTACGAGCAGTACTTC	CASSYSQASSYEQYF
16	TRBV15	-	-	TRBJ2-3	TGTGCCACCAGCAGGGACAGCCGCGCTAGCACAGATACGCAGTATTTT	CATSRDSRASTDTQYF
16	TRBV4-3	-	TRBD1	TRBJ2-1	TGCGCCAGCAGCCACAACACAGGGGGTGGGGGGAATGAGCAGTTCTTC	CASSHNTGGGGNEQFF
15	TRBV14	-	TRBD1	TRBJ2-7	TGTGCCAGCAGCCACGGGGACAGGGGATCCTCCGAGCAGTACTTC	CASSHGDRGSSEQYF
13	TRBV19	-	-	TRBJ1-2	TGTGCCAGTAGTATCCCTACAGGCCGTGGCTACACCTTC	CASSIPTGRGYTF
15	TRBV15	-	-	TRBJ2-1	TGTGCCACCAGCAGAGGATTAGGACAGAACAATGAGCAGTTCTTC	CATSRGLGQNNEQFF
13	TRBV15	-	-	TRBJ1-1	TGTGCCACCAGCAGACAGGAGCGGACTGAAGCTTTCTTT	CATSRQERTEAFF
15	TRBV6-5	-	TRBD2	TRBJ2-3	TGTGCCAGCAGACGACTAGCGGGGAGCACAGATACGCAGTATTTT	CASRRLAGSTDTQYF
12	TRBV7-9	-	-	TRBJ2-5	TGTGCCAGCAGTCGGGGTGTGGAGACCCAGTACTTC	CASSRGVETQYF
15	TRBV11-2	-	TRBD1	TRBJ2-1	TGTGCCAGCAGCTCGTCAGGGGGCTCAGTGAATGAGCAGTTCTTC	CASSSSGGSVNEQFF
14	TRBV5-4	-	-	TRBJ2-7	TGTGCCAGCAGCTTGAATGTGGCAGGGCCCGAGCAGTACTTC	CASSLNVAGPEQYF
16	TRBV6-5	-	-	TRBJ2-7	TGTGCCAGCAGTTACTCGAAGAGTAGCGGAGTCTACGAGCAGTACTTC	CASSYSKSSGVYEQYF
17	TRBV7-8	-	-	TRBJ2-6	TGTGCCAGCAGCTTTAGCGAGAGTATCTCTGGGGCCAACGTCCTGACTTTC	CASSFSESISGANVLTF
15	TRBV19	once	-	TRBJ2-1	TGTGCCAGTACCAAAGACAGGAACTACTACAATGAGCAGTTCTTC	CASTKDRNYYNEQFF
16	TRBV7-8	-	TRBD2	TRBJ2-7	TGTGCCAGCAGCGACTACCGAGGACTAGCAGGGTACGAGCAGTACTTC	CASSDYRGLAGYEQYF
15	TRBV5-1	-	TRBD1	TRBJ2-5	TGCGCCAGCAGCTTGGGGGACAGGACTCAAGAGACCCAGTACTTC	CASSLGDRTQETQYF
16	TRBV11-2	-	TRBD1	TRBJ2-7	TGTGCCAGCAGCTTGGGGGCCGGGACAGGGTGGTACGAGCAGTACTTC	CASSLGAGTGWYEQYF
14	TRBV6-6	-	TRBD1	TRBJ1-4	TGTGCCAGCAGTTACCGGACAGGGGATGAAAAACTGTTTTTT	CASSYRTGDEKLFF
13	TRBV7-7	-	-	TRBJ2-3	TGTGCTAGCAGCTTATCCCAAACAGATACGCAGTATTTT	CASSLSQTDTQYF
16	TRBV19	-	TRBD1	TRBJ1-5	TGTGCCAGTAGTACTACAGGGGGGGGTAGCAATCAGCCCCAGCATTTT	CASSTTGGGSNQPQHF
14	TRBV19	-	TRBD1	TRBJ1-5	TGTGCCAGTAGGTTACAGGGGGGAGATCAGCCCCAGCATTTT	CASRLQGGDQPQHF
13	TRBV6-1	-	-	TRBJ2-3	TGTGCCAGCAGTGAACTCGGGAATGGGGCGCAGTATTTT	CASSELGNGAQYF
15	TRBV18	-	TRBD2	TRBJ2-7	TGTGCCAGCTCACCAATTCAGCGGGGGGGCAACGAGCAGTACTTC	CASSPIQRGGNEQYF
14	TRBV12-2	few	-	TRBJ2-7	TGTGCAAGTCGCTTGAAACAGGTGCACTACGAGCAGTACTTC	CASRLKQVHYEQYF
16	TRBV28	-	TRBD2	TRBJ2-7	TGTGCCAGCAGCATGGAGGGAGGGACCCCTGCCTACGAGCAGTACTTC	CASSMEGGTPAYEQYF
13	TRBV10-1	-	TRBD2	TRBJ2-7	TGCGCCAGCAGTGAAAGCGGGAGAAGAGAGCAGTACTTC	CASSESGRREQYF
15	TRBV5-6	-	-	TRBJ1-5	TGTGCCAGCAGCTTGCAGGGTGGAGTTACTCAGCCCCAGCATTTT	CASSLQGGVTQPQHF
17	TRBV2	-	-	TRBJ2-7	TGTGCCAGCAGTGAAACCCGACCCCTTCTAGGCTCCTACGAGCAGTACTTC	CASSETRPLLGSYEQYF
15	TRBV18	-	TRBD2	TRBJ2-1	TGTGCCAGCTCTGAAAAGACTAGCGGGTCCAATGAGCAGTTCTTC	CASSEKTSGSNEQFF
14	TRBV19	-	-	TRBJ1-1	TGTGCCAGTAGTACCAGGGATATGAACACTGAAGCTTTCTTT	CASSTRDMNTEAFF
14	TRBV19	once	TRBD2	TRBJ2-7	TGTGCCAGTAGTTTGGCGGGAGGATCCTACGAGCAGTACTTC	CASSLAGGSYEQYF
17	TRBV9	-	TRBD2	TRBJ2-2	TGTGCCAGCAGCGCAAGCCCCACAGCGGGAGCAATCGGGGAGCTGTTTTTT	CASSASPTAGAIGELFF
13	TRBV25-1	-	-	TRBJ1-2	TGTGCCAGCAGTGTCCCAGGGTACTATGGCTACACCTTC	CASSVPGYYGYTF
15	TRBV9	-	-	TRBJ1-3	TGTGCCAGCAGCGAACAGGTGTCCTCTGGAAACACCATATATTTT	CASSEQVSSGNTIYF
15	TRBV29-1	-	-	TRBJ1-2	TGCAGCGTTGTATCCCCATCGTCAGGGTACTATGGCTACACCTTC	CSVVSPSSGYYGYTF